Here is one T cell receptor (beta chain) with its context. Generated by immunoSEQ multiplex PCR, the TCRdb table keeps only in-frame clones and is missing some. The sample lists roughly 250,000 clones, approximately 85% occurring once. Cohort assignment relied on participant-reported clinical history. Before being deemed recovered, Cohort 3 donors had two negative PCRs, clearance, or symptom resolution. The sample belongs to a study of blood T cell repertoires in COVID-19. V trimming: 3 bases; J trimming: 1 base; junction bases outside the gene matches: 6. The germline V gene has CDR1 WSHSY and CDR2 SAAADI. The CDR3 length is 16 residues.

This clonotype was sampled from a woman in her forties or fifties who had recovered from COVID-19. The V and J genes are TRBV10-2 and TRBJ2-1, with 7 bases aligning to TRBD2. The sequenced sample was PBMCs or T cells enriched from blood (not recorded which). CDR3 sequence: CASSELAIPSYNEQFF. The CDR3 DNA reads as TGCGCCAGCAGTGAACTAGCGATACCTTCCTACAATGAGCAGTTCTTC.